This is a list of T cell receptor beta chains from one sample in a study of OX40 agonist ivuxolimab in advanced cancers. Clones were read by immunoSEQ multiplex PCR, and TCRdb kept only the in-frame ones, dropping some. The sample lists about 50,000 clones; roughly four fifths were seen once. The sequencing here drew on CD4+ or CD8+ T cells sorted from blood, taken in a trial of the OX40 agonist ivuxolimab. These receptors were obtained from an adult with an advanced solid tumor such as melanoma, head and neck, liver or kidney cancer. The CDR3 runs from the conserved cysteine through the conserved F or W. The order of the fields is J gene, D gene, V gene, clone size, CDR3 DNA, CDR3 protein. A D gene is named only where the DNA matches it firmly. The size entry is marked missing in some rows and otherwise reads once, few, many or a size class.

>TRBJ2-5|TRBD2|TRBV5-4|NA
TGTGCCAGCAGCGGAGGACTAGCGGGGACAGAGACCCAGTACTTC
CASSGGLAGTETQYF
>TRBJ2-1|TRBD2|TRBV6-4|NA
TGTGCCAGCAGTCAACTAGCGGGGGCCTACAATGAGCAGTTCTTC
CASSQLAGAYNEQFF
>TRBJ1-6|TRBD1|TRBV27|NA
TGTGCCAGCAGTTTAGCAGGGACAGGAGACTCCTATAATTCACCCCTCCACTTT
CASSLAGTGDSYNSPLHF
>TRBJ1-1|NA|TRBV9|NA
TGTGCCAGCAGCGTAGAAGAGAACACTGAAGCTTTCTTT
CASSVEENTEAFF
>TRBJ1-5|TRBD1|TRBV30|NA
TGTGCCTGGAACCCAGGGGGCGGTCAGCCCCAGCATTTT
CAWNPGGGQPQHF
>TRBJ2-1|TRBD2|TRBV19|NA
TGTGCCAGTAGTATGAATAGCGGGGGGGGAAATGAGCAGTTCTTC
CASSMNSGGGNEQFF
>TRBJ2-7|TRBD1|TRBV7-9|NA
TGTGCCAGCAGCTCGAAACCGACAGGGATCATAGTTTACGAGCAGTACTTC
CASSSKPTGIIVYEQYF
>TRBJ2-3|NA|TRBV5-4|NA
TGTGCCAGCAGCATGGGGGGGCAGGGGATGGCAGATACGCAGTATTTT
CASSMGGQGMADTQYF
>TRBJ1-5|NA|TRBV30|NA
TGTGCCTGGAGTGGCCAGTGGGGGCAGCCCCGGCATTTT
CAWSGQWGQPRHF
>TRBJ2-7|NA|TRBV2|NA
TGTGCCAGCAAGCCCAGAGGCTCTTACGAGCAGTACTTC
CASKPRGSYEQYF
>TRBJ1-5|NA|TRBV11-2|NA
TGTGCCAGCAGCCTCCAGGCCGCTCAGCCCCAGCATTTT
CASSLQAAQPQHF
>TRBJ1-6|NA|TRBV7-8|NA
TGTGCCAGCAGCTCTACCGACAGGTTCACCCTCCACTTT
CASSSTDRFTLHF
>TRBJ2-7|TRBD2|TRBV6-6|NA
TGTGCCAGCAGTGTACTAGCGGGGGGGAGCGAGCAGTACTTC
CASSVLAGGSEQYF
>TRBJ2-3|NA|TRBV5-1|NA
TGCGCCAGCAGCTTGATGGGGATTTCTAGCACAGATACGCAGTATTTT
CASSLMGISSTDTQYF
>TRBJ2-3|NA|TRBV7-8|few
TGTGCCAGCAGCTCGAGGACGAGGTTAACAGATACGCAGTATTTT
CASSSRTRLTDTQYF
>TRBJ1-1|NA|TRBV2|NA
TGTGCCAGCATCTGGGACGGCACTGAAGCTTTCTTT
CASIWDGTEAFF
>TRBJ2-1|NA|TRBV6-5|NA
TGTGCCAGCAGTTACTCCGCCTCCTACAATGAGCAGTTCTTC
CASSYSASYNEQFF
>TRBJ1-3|NA|TRBV5-8|NA
TGTGCCAGCAGCTTGACCCGAAGCTCTGGAAACACCATATATTTT
CASSLTRSSGNTIYF
>TRBJ2-5|TRBD2|TRBV4-1|once
TGCGCCAGCAGCCAAGATCCCGGGAGTAGCGGGGGAACCCAGTACTTC
CASSQDPGSSGGTQYF
>TRBJ1-1|NA|TRBV6-6|NA
TGTGCCAGCAAGAGATCCATGAACACTGAAGCTTTCTTT
CASKRSMNTEAFF
>TRBJ2-2|NA|TRBV7-8|NA
TGTGCCAGCAGCTTCGAGGGGGGATACACCGGGGAGCTGTTTTTT
CASSFEGGYTGELFF
>TRBJ2-6|TRBD1|TRBV10-3|NA
TGTGCCACAGACAGGGGCTCTGGGGCCAACGTCCTGACTTTC
CATDRGSGANVLTF
>TRBJ2-2|TRBD2|TRBV9|NA
TGTGCCAGCAGCGCATCAGGGAGGGGGAACACCGGGGAGCTGTTTTTT
CASSASGRGNTGELFF
>TRBJ2-5|NA|TRBV6-6|NA
TGTGCCAGCAGTTACGCACAGACCCAAGAGACCCAGTACTTC
CASSYAQTQETQYF
>TRBJ2-3|TRBD2|TRBV10-3|NA
TGTGCCATCAGTGGGGGCTCCGGGACTAGGAGCACAGATACGCAGTATTTT
CAISGGSGTRSTDTQYF
>TRBJ1-5|TRBD1|TRBV28|NA
TGTGCCAGCTTCCCTGGGACAGGGGGCGGGTATAGCAATCAGCCCCAGCATTTT
CASFPGTGGGYSNQPQHF
>TRBJ1-6|NA|TRBV11-2|NA
TGTGCCAGCAGCTTAGATCCGGCAGGGAATTCACCCCTCCACTTT
CASSLDPAGNSPLHF
>TRBJ1-1|NA|TRBV5-1|NA
TGCGCCAGCAGCCCCACTTACAGGGCTAGAAACACTGAGGCTTTCTTT
CASSPTYRARNTEAFF
>TRBJ1-2|TRBD1|TRBV5-4|NA
TGTGCCAGCAGCGGACAGGTCGGATATAACTATGGCTACACCTTC
CASSGQVGYNYGYTF
>TRBJ2-7|NA|TRBV6-1|NA
TGTGCCAGCAGTGGGGACGGACGGTACGAGCAGTACTTC
CASSGDGRYEQYF
>TRBJ1-4|NA|TRBV19|NA
TGTGCCAGTAGTATGGCGGACATTAGCAGATCAACTAATGAAAAACTGTTTTTT
CASSMADISRSTNEKLFF
>TRBJ1-2|TRBD1|TRBV7-9|NA
TGTGCCAGCAGCTTAACCAGGGGGCGGAACTATGGCTACACCTTC
CASSLTRGRNYGYTF
>TRBJ2-1|TRBD2|TRBV2|NA
TGTGCCAGCAGCGGACTAGTTGAGGCCAATGAGCAGTTCTTC
CASSGLVEANEQFF
>TRBJ2-7|NA|TRBV21-1|NA
TGTGCCAGCAGTCACGACAGGATTTCTTACGAGCAGTACTTC
CASSHDRISYEQYF
>TRBJ1-6|TRBD1|TRBV6-5|NA
TGTGCCAGCAGTTACTCAGGACAGGGTTCACCCCTCCACTTT
CASSYSGQGSPLHF
>TRBJ1-2|NA|TRBV10-1|NA
TGCGCCAGCCCGGGCTACACCTTC
CASPGYTF
>TRBJ1-1|NA|TRBV2|NA
TGTGCCAGCAGTGTCGGCGGGAGAGTCACTGAAGCTTTCTTT
CASSVGGRVTEAFF
>TRBJ2-7|NA|TRBV21-1|NA
TGTGCCAGCAGCCCCAACGGACCCTGGAGCTCCTACGAGCAGTACTTC
CASSPNGPWSSYEQYF
>TRBJ2-5|TRBD2|TRBV5-5|NA
TGTGCCAGCAGCCCGCATCCCGCCGGGGTAGCGGGGTTCCAAGAGACCCAGTACTTC
CASSPHPAGVAGFQETQYF
>TRBJ2-1|TRBD2|TRBV4-1|NA
TGCGCCAGCAGCCAGGCGACTAGCGGGGGGGTCAATGAGCAGTTCTTC
CASSQATSGGVNEQFF
>TRBJ2-7|NA|TRBV5-5|NA
TGTGCCAGCAACGTACGAGACAGCTACGAGCAGTACTTC
CASNVRDSYEQYF
>TRBJ1-1|NA|TRBV19|NA
TGTGCCAGTAGTATCAAAGGGGCAGCTTTCTTT
CASSIKGAAFF
>TRBJ1-2|TRBD1|TRBV5-5|NA
TGTGCCAGCAGCACCGGGACAGACCACTATGGCTACACCTTC
CASSTGTDHYGYTF
>TRBJ1-1|NA|TRBV10-2|few
TGCGCCAGCAGTGAACCGGGGATGGGTCACACTGAAGCTTTCTTT
CASSEPGMGHTEAFF
>TRBJ2-7|TRBD1|TRBV5-4|NA
TGTGCCAGCAGCCCCGGGACAGACTCCTACGAGCAGTACTTC
CASSPGTDSYEQYF
>TRBJ2-3|TRBD2|TRBV7-3|NA
TGTGCCAGCAGCTCAACTAGCGGGGGGGCTTTAGTCCAGTATTTT
CASSSTSGGALVQYF
>TRBJ2-5|NA|TRBV10-2|NA
TGCGCCAGCAGCCAGAAAGAGACCCAGTACTTC
CASSQKETQYF
>TRBJ1-3|NA|TRBV9|NA
TGTGCCAGCAGCGAAGATCTCAGGGGAACTGGAAACACCATATATTTT
CASSEDLRGTGNTIYF
>TRBJ1-5|NA|TRBV10-1|few
TGCGCCAGCAGTGGGGACCGCCGGGTCGCGGGTTTCAATCAGCCCCAGCATTTT
CASSGDRRVAGFNQPQHF
>TRBJ1-5|TRBD1|TRBV19|few
TGTGCCAGTAGTCACGACAGGGGGCGTCAGCCCCAGCATTTT
CASSHDRGRQPQHF
>TRBJ2-1|NA|TRBV30|few
TGTGCCTGGAGTGTGTTTCCCGACAGGACCTACAATGAGCAGTTCTTC
CAWSVFPDRTYNEQFF
>TRBJ1-2|NA|TRBV5-4|NA
TGTGCCAGCACCACGGGGGGCGACTATGGCTACACCTTC
CASTTGGDYGYTF
>TRBJ1-2|NA|TRBV6-1|NA
TGTGCCAGCAGTGACTGGGGCAGGACTAACTATGGCTACACCTTC
CASSDWGRTNYGYTF
>TRBJ1-2|NA|TRBV15|once
TGTGCCACCAGCAGTTCGGACTGGCGGGGAGGCTACACCTTC
CATSSSDWRGGYTF
>TRBJ1-2|NA|TRBV10-3|NA
TGTGCCATCAGTGACGGCTTCTATGGCTACACCTTC
CAISDGFYGYTF